This T cell receptor (beta chain) emerged from a study of blood T cell repertoires in COVID-19. Looked up from germline, CDR1 is SGHRS and CDR2 is YFSETQ. The CDR3 covers 14 residues. V dropped 0 bases and J dropped 7 bases, with 12 bases sitting between them. Clones were sequenced by immunoSEQ multiplex PCR, and TCRdb holds only the in-frame ones, with some missing. The profile shows 300,000 to 400,000 clones, around 85% of them singletons. The material sequenced was PBMCs or T cells enriched from blood (not recorded which). The V and J genes are TRBV5-1 and TRBJ2-3, with D possibly being TRBD1 (6 bases). This TCR derives from a woman aged 25-40 years who had been exposed to COVID-19. Here the CDR3 reads CASSLEVQGNTQYF. DNA for the CDR3: TGCGCCAGCAGCTTGGAAGTCCAGGGGAATACGCAGTATTTT.